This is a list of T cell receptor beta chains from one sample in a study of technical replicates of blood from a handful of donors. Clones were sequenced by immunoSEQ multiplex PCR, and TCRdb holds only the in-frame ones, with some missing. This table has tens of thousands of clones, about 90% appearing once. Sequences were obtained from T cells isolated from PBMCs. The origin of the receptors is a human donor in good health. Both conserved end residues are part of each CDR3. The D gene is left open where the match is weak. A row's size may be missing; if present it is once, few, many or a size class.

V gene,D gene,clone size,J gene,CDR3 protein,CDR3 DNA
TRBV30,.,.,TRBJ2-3,CAWRWDLIWYF,TGTGCCTGGAGGTGGGACTTGATTTGGTATTTT
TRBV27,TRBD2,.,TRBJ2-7,CASGATSGNYYEQYF,TGTGCCAGCGGCGCGACTAGCGGGAACTACTACGAGCAGTACTTC
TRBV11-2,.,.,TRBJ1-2,CASSLVRARATYGYTF,.
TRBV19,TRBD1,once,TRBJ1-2,CASNPTGAYGYTF,TGTGCCAGTAATCCGACAGGGGCCTATGGCTACACCTTC
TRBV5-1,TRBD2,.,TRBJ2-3,CASRNSGSRGTDTQYF,TGCGCCAGCAGAAATAGCGGGAGTAGGGGAACAGATACGCAGTATTTT
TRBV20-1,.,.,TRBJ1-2,CRGAGDGYTF,TGCAGGGGCGCGGGGGACGGCTACACCTTC
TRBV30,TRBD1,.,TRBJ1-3,CACAPGQGRSGNTIYF,TGTGCCTGTGCTCCGGGACAGGGGCGCTCTGGAAACACCATATATTTT
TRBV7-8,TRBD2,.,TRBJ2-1,CASSLDLGTSGRARNEQFF,TGTGCCAGCAGCTTAGATTTGGGGACTAGCGGGAGGGCCAGGAATGAGCAGTTCTTC
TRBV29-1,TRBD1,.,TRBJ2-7,CSARDRPYEQYF,TGCAGCGCGAGGGACAGGCCCTACGAGCAGTACTTC
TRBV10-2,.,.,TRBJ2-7,CASIPGVERPYEQYF,TGCGCCAGCATCCCAGGGGTTGAGAGACCCTACGAGCAGTACTTC
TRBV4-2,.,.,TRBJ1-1,CASSQEMAGTTEAFF,TGTGCCAGCAGCCAAGAAATGGCGGGAACGACTGAAGCTTTCTTT
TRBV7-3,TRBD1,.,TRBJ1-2,CASSMDRGLSGYTF,TGTGCCAGCAGCATGGACAGGGGGCTAAGTGGCTACACCTTC
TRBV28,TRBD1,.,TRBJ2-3,CASSEGQAFTDTQYF,TGTGCCAGCAGCGAGGGACAGGCGTTCACAGATACGCAGTATTTT
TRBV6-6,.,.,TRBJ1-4,CASSYDAREKLFF,TGTGCCAGCAGTTACGATGCCAGGGAAAAACTGTTTTTT
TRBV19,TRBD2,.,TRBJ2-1,CASSERERNDEQFF,TGTGCCAGTAGCGAGCGGGAGAGGAACGATGAGCAGTTCTTC
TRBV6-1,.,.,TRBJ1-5,CASEGQRNQPQHF,TGTGCCAGTGAGGGACAACGTAATCAGCCCCAGCATTTT
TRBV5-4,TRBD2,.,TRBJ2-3,CASSLVGGGSTDTQYF,TGTGCCAGCAGCTTGGTTGGGGGAGGGTCCACAGATACGCAGTATTTT
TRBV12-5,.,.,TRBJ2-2,CASGPGDRYTGELFF,TGTGCTAGTGGTCCGGGAGATCGGTACACCGGGGAGCTGTTTTTT
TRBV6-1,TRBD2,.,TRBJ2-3,CASSDPAGGRGDTQYF,TGTGCCAGCAGTGATCCGGCGGGAGGGCGGGGAGATACGCAGTATTTT
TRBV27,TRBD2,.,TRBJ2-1,CASPDEAGPSSYNEQFF,TGTGCCAGCCCGGATGAAGCGGGGCCCAGCTCCTACAATGAGCAGTTCTTC
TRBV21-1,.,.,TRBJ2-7,CASRETWGSTNYEQYF,TGTGCCAGCAGAGAGACCTGGGGCAGTACAAACTACGAGCAGTACTTC
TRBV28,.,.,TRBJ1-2,CASTGNYGYTF,TGTGCCAGCACAGGGAACTATGGCTACACCTTC
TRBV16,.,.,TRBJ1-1,CASSPNRRVDTEAFF,TGTGCCAGCAGCCCCAACAGGAGGGTGGACACTGAAGCTTTCTTT
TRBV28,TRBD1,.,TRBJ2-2,CASSPGTDNTGELFF,TGTGCCAGCAGTCCTGGGACAGATAACACCGGGGAGCTGTTTTTT
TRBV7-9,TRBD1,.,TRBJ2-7,CASSFRTGERYEQYF,TGTGCCAGCAGCTTCAGGACAGGGGAACGCTACGAGCAGTACTTC
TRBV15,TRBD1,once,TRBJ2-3,CATSRGDREPDTQYF,TGTGCCACCAGCAGGGGGGACAGGGAACCAGATACGCAGTATTTT
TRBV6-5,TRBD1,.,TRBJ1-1,CASSRDRSKAFF,TGTGCCAGCAGCCGGGACAGGTCAAAAGCTTTCTTT
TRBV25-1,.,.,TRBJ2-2,CASSAEGTITGELFF,TGTGCCAGCAGTGCGGAGGGGACCATTACCGGGGAGCTGTTTTTT
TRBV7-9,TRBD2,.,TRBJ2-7,CASSLASGRSHWDEQYF,TGTGCCAGCAGCTTAGCTAGCGGGAGAAGTCACTGGGACGAGCAGTACTTC
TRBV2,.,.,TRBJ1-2,CASNYLKTVYGYTF,TGTGCCAGCAACTACCTAAAGACAGTTTATGGCTACACCTTC
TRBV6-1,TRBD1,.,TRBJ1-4,CASSGVTGPNEKLFF,TGTGCCAGCAGCGGAGTGACAGGGCCTAATGAAAAACTGTTTTTT
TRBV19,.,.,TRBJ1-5,CASSMRENQPQHF,TGTGCCAGTAGTATGAGGGAGAATCAGCCCCAGCATTTT
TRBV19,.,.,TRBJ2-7,CASSPRGEGLDEQYF,TGTGCCAGTAGTCCCCGGGGTGAAGGGCTTGACGAGCAGTACTTC
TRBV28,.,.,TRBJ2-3,CASSIRRGRGTDTQYF,TGTGCCAGCAGTATTCGGCGGGGGCGCGGAACAGATACGCAGTATTTT
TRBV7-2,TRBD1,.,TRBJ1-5,CASSLYPQGGANNQPQHF,TGTGCCAGCAGCTTATACCCACAGGGGGGCGCAAACAATCAGCCCCAGCATTTT